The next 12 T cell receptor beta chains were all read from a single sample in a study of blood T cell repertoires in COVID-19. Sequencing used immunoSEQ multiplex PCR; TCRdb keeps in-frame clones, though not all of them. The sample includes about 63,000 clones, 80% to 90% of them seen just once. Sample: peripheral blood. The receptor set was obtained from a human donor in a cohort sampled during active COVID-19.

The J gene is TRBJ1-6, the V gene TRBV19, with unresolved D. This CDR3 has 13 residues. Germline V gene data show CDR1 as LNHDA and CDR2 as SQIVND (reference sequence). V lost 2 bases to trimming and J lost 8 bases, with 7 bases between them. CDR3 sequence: CASSINGDSPLHF. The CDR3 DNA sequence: TGTGCCAGTAGTATAAACGGGGATTCACCCCTCCACTTT.

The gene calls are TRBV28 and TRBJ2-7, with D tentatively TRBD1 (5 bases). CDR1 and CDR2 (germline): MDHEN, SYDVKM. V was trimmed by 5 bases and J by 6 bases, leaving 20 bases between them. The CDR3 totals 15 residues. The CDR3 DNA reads TGTGCCAGCAGTCTAGACAGTTTAAGCACCCCCGAGCAGTACTTC. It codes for CASSLDSLSTPEQYF.

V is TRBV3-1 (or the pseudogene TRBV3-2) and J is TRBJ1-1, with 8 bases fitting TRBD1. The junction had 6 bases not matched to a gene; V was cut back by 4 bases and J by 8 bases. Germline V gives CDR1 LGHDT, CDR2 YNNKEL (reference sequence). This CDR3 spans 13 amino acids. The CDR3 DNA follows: TGTGCCAGCAGCCCCGGACAGGGCTCGGAAGCTTTCTTT. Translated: CASSPGQGSEAFF.

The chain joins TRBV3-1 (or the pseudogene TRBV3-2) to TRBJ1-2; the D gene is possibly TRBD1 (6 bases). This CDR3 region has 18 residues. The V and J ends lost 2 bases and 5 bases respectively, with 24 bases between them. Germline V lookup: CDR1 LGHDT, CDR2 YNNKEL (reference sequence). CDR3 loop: CASSQYFQDSWAYYGYTF. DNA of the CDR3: TGTGCCAGCAGCCAATATTTCCAGGACAGCTGGGCGTATTATGGCTACACCTTC.

The CDR3 DNA reads TGTGCCAGCAGTTACTCCGCCCCGGGTACCTACGAGCAGTACTTC. It specifies CASSYSAPGTYEQYF. The V and J genes are TRBV27 and TRBJ2-7; D unresolved. The CDR3 runs 15 residues. V gave up 4 bases and J gave up 2 bases, with 15 bases separating them. CDR1 and CDR2 (germline): MNHEY, SMNVEV (reference sequence).

CDR3 region: CASSPERGTRMEQYF. The CDR3 DNA reads as TGTGCCAGCTCACCAGAGCGGGGGACCCGTATGGAGCAGTACTTC. The J gene is TRBJ2-7, the V gene TRBV18, with TRBD2 matching over 8 bases. The CDR3 spans 15 residues. Germline trimming cut 2 bases from V and 7 bases from J; bases unmatched to any gene: 10. Per the germline V gene, CDR1 is KGHSH and CDR2 is LQKENI.

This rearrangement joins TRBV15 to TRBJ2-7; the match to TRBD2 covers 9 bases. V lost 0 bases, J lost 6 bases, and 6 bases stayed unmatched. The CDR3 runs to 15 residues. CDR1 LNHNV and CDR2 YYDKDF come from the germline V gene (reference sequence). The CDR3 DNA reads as TGTGCCACCAGCAGAGATCGGGCTAGCGGGGTCGAGCAGTACTTC. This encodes CATSRDRASGVEQYF.

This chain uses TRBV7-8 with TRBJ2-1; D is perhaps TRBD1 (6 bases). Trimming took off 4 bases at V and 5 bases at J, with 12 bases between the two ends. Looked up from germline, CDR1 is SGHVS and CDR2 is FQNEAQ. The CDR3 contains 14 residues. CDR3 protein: CASSSWGTNNEQFF. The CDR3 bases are TGTGCCAGCAGCTCCTGGGGGACAAACAATGAGCAGTTCTTC. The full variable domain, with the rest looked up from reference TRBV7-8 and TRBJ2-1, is GAGVSQSPRYKVAKRGQDVALRCDPISGHVSLFWYQQALGQGPEFLTYFQNEAQLDKSGLPSDRFFAERPEGSVSTLKIQRTQQEDSAVYLCASSSWGTNNEQFFGPGTRLTVL.

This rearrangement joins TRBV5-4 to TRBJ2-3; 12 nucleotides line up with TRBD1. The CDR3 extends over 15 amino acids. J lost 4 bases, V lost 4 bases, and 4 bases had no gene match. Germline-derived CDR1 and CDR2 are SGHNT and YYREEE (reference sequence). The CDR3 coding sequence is TGTGCCAGCAGCCGGGGACAGGGGGCATCAGATACGCAGTATTTT. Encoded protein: CASSRGQGASDTQYF. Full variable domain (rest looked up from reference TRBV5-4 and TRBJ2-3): ETGVTQSPTHLIKTRGQQVTLRCSSQSGHNTVSWYQQALGQGPQFIFQYYREEENGRGNFPPRFSGLQFPNYSSELNVNALELDDSALYLCASSRGQGASDTQYFGPGTRLTVL.

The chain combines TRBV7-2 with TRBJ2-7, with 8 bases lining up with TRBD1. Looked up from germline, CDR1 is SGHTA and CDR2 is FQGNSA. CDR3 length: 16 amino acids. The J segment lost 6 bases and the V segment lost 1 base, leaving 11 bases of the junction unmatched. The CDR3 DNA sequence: TGTGCCAGCAGCTTAGGTGCGGGACAGGACGGAGGCGAGCAGTACTTC. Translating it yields CASSLGAGQDGGEQYF.

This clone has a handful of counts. CDR3 loop: CASSVSRQVLSNQPQHF. The CDR3 nucleotides are TGTGCCAGCAGTGTCTCCAGACAGGTTCTGAGCAATCAGCCCCAGCATTTT. The chain joins TRBV6-2 or TRBV6-3 to TRBJ1-5, with D possibly being TRBD1 (6 bases). Germline V lookup: CDR1 MNHEY, CDR2 SVGEGT. V lost 5 bases and J 1 base, leaving 18 bases between the germline ends. There are 17 residues in the CDR3.

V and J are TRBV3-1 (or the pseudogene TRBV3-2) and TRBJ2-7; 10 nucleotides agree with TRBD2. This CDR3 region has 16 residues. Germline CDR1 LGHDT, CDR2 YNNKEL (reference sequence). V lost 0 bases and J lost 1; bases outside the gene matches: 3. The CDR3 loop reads CASSQDPSGGSYEQYF. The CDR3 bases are TGTGCCAGCAGCCAAGATCCTAGCGGGGGATCCTACGAGCAGTACTTC.